This section outlines one TCR beta chain sequence together with its context. The data were taken from a study of control samples from healthy donors and cancer patients. CDR1 and CDR2 (germline): SNHLY, FYNNEI. The CDR3 runs 14 residues. The V end was cut by 2 bases, the J end by 3 bases, with 10 bases between. Measured with immunoSEQ multiplex PCR; TCRdb has only the in-frame clones, and not every one. The data show about 35,000 clones, with more than 85% seen just once and 1.6% held by the top ten. This clonotype was obtained from a woman in her thirties or forties with lung cancer. Sequenced material: PBMCs. The V and J genes are TRBV2 and TRBJ2-5; a weak D match, TRBD1 (5 bases). CDR3 region: CASSETWGEETQYF. The CDR3 nucleotides are TGTGCCAGCAGTGAAACCTGGGGCGAAGAGACCCAGTACTTC.